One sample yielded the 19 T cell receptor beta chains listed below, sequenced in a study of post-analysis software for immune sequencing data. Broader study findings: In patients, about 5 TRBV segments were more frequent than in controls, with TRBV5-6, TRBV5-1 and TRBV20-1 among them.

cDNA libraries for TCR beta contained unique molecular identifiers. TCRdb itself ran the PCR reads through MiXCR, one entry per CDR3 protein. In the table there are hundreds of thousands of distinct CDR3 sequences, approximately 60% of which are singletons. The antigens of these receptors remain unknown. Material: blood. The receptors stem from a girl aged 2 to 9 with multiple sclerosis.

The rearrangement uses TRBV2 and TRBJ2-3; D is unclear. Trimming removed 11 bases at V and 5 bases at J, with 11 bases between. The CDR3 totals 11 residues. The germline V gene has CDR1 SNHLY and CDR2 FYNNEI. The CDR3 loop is CAGTSRDTQYF. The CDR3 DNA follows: TGTGCCGGAACTTCAAGAGATACGCAGTATTTT.

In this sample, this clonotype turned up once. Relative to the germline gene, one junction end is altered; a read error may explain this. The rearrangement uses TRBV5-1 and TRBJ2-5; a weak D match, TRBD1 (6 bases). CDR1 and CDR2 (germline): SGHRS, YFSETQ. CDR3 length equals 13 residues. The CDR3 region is CVSSPQGSETQYF. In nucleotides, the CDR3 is TGCGTCAGCAGCCCACAGGGTTCGGAGACCCAGTACTTC. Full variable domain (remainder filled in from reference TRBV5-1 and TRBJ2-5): KAGVTQTPRYLIKTRGQQVTLSCSPISGHRSVSWYQQTPGQGLQFLFEYFSETQRNKGNFPGRFSGRQFSNSRSEMNVSTLELGDSALYLCVSSPQGSETQYFGPGTRLLVL.

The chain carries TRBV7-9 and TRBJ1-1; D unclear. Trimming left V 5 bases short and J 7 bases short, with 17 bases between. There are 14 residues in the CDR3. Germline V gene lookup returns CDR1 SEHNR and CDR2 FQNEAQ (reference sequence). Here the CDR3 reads CASSPVARVVEAFF. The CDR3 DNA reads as TGTGCCAGCAGCCCAGTCGCGCGGGTTGTTGAAGCTTTCTTT.

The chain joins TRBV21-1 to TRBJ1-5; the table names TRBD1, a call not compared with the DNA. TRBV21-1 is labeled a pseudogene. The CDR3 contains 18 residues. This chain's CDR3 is CASSSDSRKTESNQPQHF. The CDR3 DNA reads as TGTGCCAGCAGTTCGGACAGCCGTAAAACCGAAAGCAATCAGCCCCAGCATTTT.

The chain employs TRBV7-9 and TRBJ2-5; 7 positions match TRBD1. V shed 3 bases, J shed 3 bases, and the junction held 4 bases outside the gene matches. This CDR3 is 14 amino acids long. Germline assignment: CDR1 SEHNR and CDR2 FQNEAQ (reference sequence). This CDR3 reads CASSFATGKETQYF. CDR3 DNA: TGTGCCAGCAGCTTCGCGACAGGGAAAGAGACCCAGTACTTC.

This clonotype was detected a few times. The CDR3, as DNA: TGCGCCAGCAGCTTTGGGGGGGCTGGCAATGAGCAGTTCTTC. The encoded protein is CASSFGGAGNEQFF. The gene calls are TRBV5-1 and TRBJ2-1; D may be TRBD2 (7 bases). Germline-derived CDR1 and CDR2 are SGHRS and YFSETQ. Trimming removed 2 bases at V and 6 bases at J, with 12 bases between. The CDR3 covers 14 residues.

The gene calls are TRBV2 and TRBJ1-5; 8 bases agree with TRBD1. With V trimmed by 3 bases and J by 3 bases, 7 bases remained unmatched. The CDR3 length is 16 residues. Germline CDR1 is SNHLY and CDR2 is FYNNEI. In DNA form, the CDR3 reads TGTGCCAGCAGTGATAGACAGGGGCGGCCCAATCAGCCCCAGCATTTT. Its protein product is CASSDRQGRPNQPQHF.

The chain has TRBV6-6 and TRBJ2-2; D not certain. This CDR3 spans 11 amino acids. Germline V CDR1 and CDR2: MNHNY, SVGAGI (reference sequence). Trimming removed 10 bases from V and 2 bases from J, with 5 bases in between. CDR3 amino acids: CANRNTGELFF. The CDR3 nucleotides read TGTGCCAACAGAAACACCGGGGAGCTGTTTTTT.

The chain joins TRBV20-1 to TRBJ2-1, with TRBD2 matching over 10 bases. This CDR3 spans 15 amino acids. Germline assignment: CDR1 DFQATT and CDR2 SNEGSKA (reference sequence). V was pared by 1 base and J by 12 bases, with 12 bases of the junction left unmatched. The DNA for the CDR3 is TGCAGTGCTAGAGGTTGGACGCCTAGCGGGGGCCCGCAGTTCTTC. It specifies CSARGWTPSGGPQFF.

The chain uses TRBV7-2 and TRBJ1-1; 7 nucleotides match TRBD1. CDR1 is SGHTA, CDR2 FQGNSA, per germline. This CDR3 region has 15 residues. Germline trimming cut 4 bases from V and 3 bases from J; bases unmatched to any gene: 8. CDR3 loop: CASSYYRGGDTEAFF. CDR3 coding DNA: TGTGCCAGCAGCTACTACAGGGGAGGGGACACTGAAGCTTTCTTT. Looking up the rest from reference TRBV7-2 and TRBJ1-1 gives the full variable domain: GAGVSQSPSNKVTEKGKDVELRCDPISGHTALYWYRQSLGQGLEFLIYFQGNSAPDKSGLPSDRFSAERTGGSVSTLTIQRTQQEDSAVYLCASSYYRGGDTEAFFGQGTRLTVV.

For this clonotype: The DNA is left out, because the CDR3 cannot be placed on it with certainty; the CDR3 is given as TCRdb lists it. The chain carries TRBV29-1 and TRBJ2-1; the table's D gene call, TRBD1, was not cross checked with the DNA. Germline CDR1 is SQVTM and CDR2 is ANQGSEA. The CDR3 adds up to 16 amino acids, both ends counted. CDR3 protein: CSVGIGASVIYNERFF.

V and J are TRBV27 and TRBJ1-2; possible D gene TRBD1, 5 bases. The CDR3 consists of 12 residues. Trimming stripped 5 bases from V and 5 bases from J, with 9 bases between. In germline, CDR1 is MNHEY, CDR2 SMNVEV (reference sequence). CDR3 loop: CASSGGIYGYTF. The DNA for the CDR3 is TGTGCCAGCAGTGGGGGGATATATGGCTACACCTTC.

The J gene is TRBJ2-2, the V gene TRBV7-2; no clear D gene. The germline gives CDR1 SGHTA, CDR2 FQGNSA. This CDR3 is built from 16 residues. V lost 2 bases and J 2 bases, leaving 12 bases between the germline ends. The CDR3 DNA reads TGTGCCAGCAGCTTACTACCCCCAGGCAACACCGGGGAGCTGTTTTTT. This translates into CASSLLPPGNTGELFF.

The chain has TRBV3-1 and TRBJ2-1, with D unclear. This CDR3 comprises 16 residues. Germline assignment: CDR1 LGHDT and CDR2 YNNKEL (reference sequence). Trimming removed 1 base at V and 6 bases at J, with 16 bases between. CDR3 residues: CASSQGPLDGFNEQFF. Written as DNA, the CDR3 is TGTGCCAGCAGCCAAGGGCCGTTGGACGGCTTCAATGAGCAGTTCTTC.

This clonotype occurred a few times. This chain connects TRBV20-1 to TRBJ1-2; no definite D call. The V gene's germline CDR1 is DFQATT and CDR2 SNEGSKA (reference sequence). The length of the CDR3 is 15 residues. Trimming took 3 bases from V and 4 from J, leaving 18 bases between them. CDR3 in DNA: TGCAGTGCTAGGGCCGCTGGAAGGTGGGTCTATGGCTACACCTTC. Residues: CSARAAGRWVYGYTF.

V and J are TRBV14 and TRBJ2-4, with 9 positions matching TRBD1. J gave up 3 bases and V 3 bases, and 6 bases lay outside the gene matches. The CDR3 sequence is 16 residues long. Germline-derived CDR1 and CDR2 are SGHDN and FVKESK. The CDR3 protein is CASSQARGQGKNIQYF. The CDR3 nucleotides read TGTGCCAGCAGCCAGGCCAGGGGACAGGGCAAAAACATTCAGTACTTC.

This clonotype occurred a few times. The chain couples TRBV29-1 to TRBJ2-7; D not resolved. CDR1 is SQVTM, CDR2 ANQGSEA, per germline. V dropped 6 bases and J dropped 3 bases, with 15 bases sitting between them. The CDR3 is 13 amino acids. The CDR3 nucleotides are TGCAGCGTCGGGCGAATTAATAACTACGAGCAGTACTTC. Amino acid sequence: CSVGRINNYEQYF.

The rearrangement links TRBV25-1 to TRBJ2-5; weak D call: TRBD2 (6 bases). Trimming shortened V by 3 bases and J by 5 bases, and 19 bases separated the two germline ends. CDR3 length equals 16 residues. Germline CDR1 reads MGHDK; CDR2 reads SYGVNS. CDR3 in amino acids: CASSDGGNLMGETQYF. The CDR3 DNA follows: TGTGCCAGCAGTGATGGGGGGAACCTTATGGGGGAGACCCAGTACTTC. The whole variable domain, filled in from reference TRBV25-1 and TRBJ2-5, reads EADIYQTPRYLVIGTGKKITLECSQTMGHDKMYWYQQDPGMELHLIHYSYGVNSTEKGDLSSESTVSRIRTEHFPLTLESARPSHTSQYLCASSDGGNLMGETQYFGPGTRLLVL.

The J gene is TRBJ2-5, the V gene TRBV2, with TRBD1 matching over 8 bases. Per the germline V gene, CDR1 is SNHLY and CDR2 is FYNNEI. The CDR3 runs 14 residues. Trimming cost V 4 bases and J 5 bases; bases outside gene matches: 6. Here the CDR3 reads CASSGQGWEETQYF. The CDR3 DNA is TGTGCCAGCAGTGGACAGGGGTGGGAGGAGACCCAGTACTTC.